This record covers a single T cell receptor (beta chain). Its antigen is currently unknown. The data were obtained in a study of T cell responses to AZD1222 COVID-19 vaccine. Profiling relied on immunoSEQ multiplex PCR, and the TCRdb table lists in-frame clones only, not all of them. The table includes roughly 80,000 clones, approximately 88% detected once. General study results and limits: As reported, nearly half of all spike-specific TCRs target variant regions that are unmutated. The repertoires were collected only after the peak T cell response. Only five or six AZD1222 recipients were seropositive at baseline.

CDR3 length: 15 amino acids. The germline CDR1 and CDR2 sequences are MNHNS and SASEGT. The V and J ends lost 5 bases and 2 bases, in that order; junction bases with no gene match: 1. The chain joins TRBV6-1 to TRBJ1-4; the match to TRBD1 covers 11 bases. The input for sequencing was peripheral blood, taken on day 0 of MenACWY control vaccination. The source is an adult in good health. This CDR3 is CASSRDRGTNEKLFF. CDR3 nucleotides: TGTGCCAGCAGTCGGGACAGGGGGACTAATGAAAAACTGTTTTTT.